This is a list of T cell receptor beta chains from one sample in a study of cytomegalovirus exposure and HLA in healthy donors. Sequencing was performed with immunoSEQ multiplex PCR; in TCRdb, only in-frame clones are kept and a portion is missing. The sample records approximately 100,000 clones, around two thirds being singletons. The sequenced sample was PBMCs. Receptors were obtained from a young man in good health and CMV-seropositive. The CDR3 runs from the conserved cysteine through the conserved F or W. Each record gives: D gene, clone size, J gene, V gene, CDR3 DNA, CDR3 protein. The D gene is left open where the match is weak. Clone size is shown for a subset of rows, as once, few, many or a class of expanded clone.

>-|-|TRBJ1-1|TRBV6-5
TGTGCCAGCAGCTTTTTAGGGGAGGGCACTGAAGCTTTCTTT
CASSFLGEGTEAFF
>TRBD2|few|TRBJ2-5|TRBV4-1
TGCGCCAGCAGCCAAGATGGGCGGGGGGGCCGAGAGACCCAGTACTTC
CASSQDGRGGRETQYF
>-|-|TRBJ2-4|TRBV28
TGTGCCAGCAGTTTAGAGGCAATTAGAAACATTCAGTACTTC
CASSLEAIRNIQYF
>TRBD1|-|TRBJ1-1|TRBV18
TGTGCCAGCTCACTAGGGACAGGGGGCGATACTGAAGCTTTCTTT
CASSLGTGGDTEAFF
>TRBD2|-|TRBJ2-5|TRBV5-5
TGTGCCAGCAGGCTAGCGGGGGGGCAAGAGACCCAGTACTTC
CASRLAGGQETQYF
>-|few|TRBJ2-1|TRBV7-3
TGTGCCAGCAGCCCGCAGGGCGCCAGCTACCTCAATGAGCAGTTCTTC
CASSPQGASYLNEQFF
>-|-|TRBJ2-3|TRBV6-5
TGTGCCAGCAGTTACGATCGGGGGGCAGGGACAGATACGCAGTATTTT
CASSYDRGAGTDTQYF
>-|-|TRBJ2-2|TRBV9
TGTGCCAGCAGCTCTGTCACCGGGGAGCTGTTTTTT
CASSSVTGELFF
>-|-|TRBJ2-3|TRBV11-1
TGTGCCAGCAGGGGCGTAGATACGCAGTATTTT
CASRGVDTQYF
>-|few|TRBJ2-2|TRBV7-9
TGTGCCAGCAGCTTAGCTGGGGCGGGGGAGCTGTTTTTT
CASSLAGAGELFF
>TRBD1|once|TRBJ1-2|TRBV11-1
TGTGCCAGCAGCTTAGGACAGGGGAGCGGTGGCTACACCTTC
CASSLGQGSGGYTF
>-|-|TRBJ1-2|TRBV7-9
TGTGCCAGCAGGGGGAGGGGGAGTAATAACTATGGCTACACCTTC
CASRGRGSNNYGYTF
>-|-|TRBJ2-3|TRBV9
TGTGCCAGCAGCGTAGCAGACACAGATACGCAGTATTTT
CASSVADTDTQYF
>TRBD1|-|TRBJ2-6|TRBV14
TGTGCCAGCAGCCAAGGGGGACAGGGGGTTAAGGGGGCCAACGTCCTGACTTTC
CASSQGGQGVKGANVLTF
>-|-|TRBJ2-5|TRBV13
TGTGCCAGCAGCTTACTCTCTATCTGGGGCTCAGAGACCCAGTACTTC
CASSLLSIWGSETQYF
>TRBD1|-|TRBJ1-4|TRBV5-1
TGCGCCAGCAGCCGGGGACAGCGAGATGAAAAACTGTTTTTT
CASSRGQRDEKLFF
>TRBD2|-|TRBJ2-3|TRBV5-1
TGCGCCAGCAGCTTGGGGTCTAGCGGGGGCGATACGCAGTATTTT
CASSLGSSGGDTQYF
>-|-|TRBJ1-2|TRBV5-6
TGTGCCAGCAGCTCGGAACAGGTGGGCTACACCTTC
CASSSEQVGYTF
>TRBD1|-|TRBJ2-7|TRBV18
TGTGCCAGCACTATCACGTCCGGAACAGGGGAGATCGAGCAGTACTTC
CASTITSGTGEIEQYF
>-|once|TRBJ1-1|TRBV7-8
TGTGCCAGCAGCTTAGGGAGGGACCGCGTAGCTTTCTTT
CASSLGRDRVAFF
>TRBD2|few|TRBJ2-7|TRBV19
TGTGCCAGTAGTATAGGGCTAGCGGCTTCCTACGAGCAGTACTTC
CASSIGLAASYEQYF
>TRBD1|-|TRBJ1-3|TRBV5-1
TGCGCCAGCAGCTCGGGACAGGACGGAAACACCATATATTTT
CASSSGQDGNTIYF
>-|-|TRBJ1-2|TRBV27
TGTGCCAGCAGACAGGGCGTTTCGTGGAGCTACACCTTC
CASRQGVSWSYTF
>-|-|TRBJ1-1|TRBV6-1
TGTGCCAGCAGTACGGACAGACCCAATAAAAGGGCTTTCTTT
CASSTDRPNKRAFF
>-|few|TRBJ1-1|TRBV7-3
TGTGCCAGCAGCTTACGAGGCAACACTGAAGCTTTCTTT
CASSLRGNTEAFF
>-|-|TRBJ1-1|TRBV7-9
TGTGCCAGCAGCCCCTCCGAGAGTGAGGGATTTAACACTGAAGCTTTCTTT
CASSPSESEGFNTEAFF
>-|once|TRBJ2-2|TRBV2
TGTGCCAGCAGAGGGGATTTAGGGGAGCTGTTTTTT
CASRGDLGELFF
>-|-|TRBJ1-5|TRBV27
TGTGCCAGCAGACCTGCCGGGGGAAATCAGCCCCAGCATTTT
CASRPAGGNQPQHF
>TRBD1|-|TRBJ1-2|TRBV7-8
TGTGCCAGCAGTTATTCAGGGGGCCGGTATGGCTACACCTTC
CASSYSGGRYGYTF
>-|few|TRBJ2-5|TRBV5-1
TGCGCCAGCAGCTTGGAAGGTTTCGGGGAGACCCAGTACTTC
CASSLEGFGETQYF
>TRBD2|-|TRBJ2-7|TRBV6-1
TGTGCCAGCAGGCTCGGACTAGCAAGCTACGAGCAGTACTTC
CASRLGLASYEQYF
>-|-|TRBJ1-1|TRBV11-3
TGTGCCAGCAGCTTATCACGGGGAGGGAACACTGAAGCTTTCTTT
CASSLSRGGNTEAFF